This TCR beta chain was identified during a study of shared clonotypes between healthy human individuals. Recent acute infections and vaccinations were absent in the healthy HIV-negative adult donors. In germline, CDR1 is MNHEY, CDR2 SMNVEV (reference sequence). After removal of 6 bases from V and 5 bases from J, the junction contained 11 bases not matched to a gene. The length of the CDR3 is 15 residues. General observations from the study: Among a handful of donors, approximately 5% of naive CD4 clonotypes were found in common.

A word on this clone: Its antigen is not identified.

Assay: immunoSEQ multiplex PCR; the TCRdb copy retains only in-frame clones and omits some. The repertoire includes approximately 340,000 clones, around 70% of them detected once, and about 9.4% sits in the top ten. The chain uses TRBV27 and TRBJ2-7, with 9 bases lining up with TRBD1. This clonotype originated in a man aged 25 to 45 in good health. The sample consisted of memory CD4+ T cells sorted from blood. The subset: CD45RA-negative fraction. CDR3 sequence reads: CASSFGRDRANEQYF. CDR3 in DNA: TGTGCCAGCAGCTTCGGCCGGGACAGGGCCAACGAGCAGTACTTC.